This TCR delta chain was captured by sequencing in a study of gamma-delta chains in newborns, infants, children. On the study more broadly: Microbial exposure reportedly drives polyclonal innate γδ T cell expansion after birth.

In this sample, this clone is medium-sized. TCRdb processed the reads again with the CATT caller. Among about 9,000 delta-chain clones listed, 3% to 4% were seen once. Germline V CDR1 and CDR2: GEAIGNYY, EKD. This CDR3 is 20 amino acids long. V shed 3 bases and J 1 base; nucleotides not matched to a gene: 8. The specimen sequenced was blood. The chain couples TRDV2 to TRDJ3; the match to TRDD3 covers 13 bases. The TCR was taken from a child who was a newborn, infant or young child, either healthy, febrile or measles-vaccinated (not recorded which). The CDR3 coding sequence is TGTGCCTGTGACTACGTACTGGGGGATACGGTGTCCTGGGACACCCGACAGATGTTTTTC. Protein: CACDYVLGDTVSWDTRQMFF.